One and the same sample provided the 20 T cell receptor beta chains below, sequenced in a study of T cell changes during pregnancy in multiple sclerosis. The protocol was immunoSEQ multiplex PCR, while the TCRdb copy is restricted to in-frame clones and leaves out a portion. This sample has about 69,000 clones, with roughly 90% found just once. This specimen consisted of CD4+ T cells from peripheral blood mononuclear cells, obtained in the third trimester of pregnancy. The receptors shown here come from a female donor in good health, enrolled as a control in a pregnancy study.

The genes are TRBV10-1 and TRBJ1-2, with TRBD1 matching 12 bases. Looked up from germline, CDR1 is WNHNN and CDR2 is SYGVQD (reference sequence). The V segment lost 6 bases and the J segment 0 bases; nucleotides outside the gene matches: 2. The CDR3 loop spans 15 amino acids. The CDR3 reads CASSRDRGPNYGYTF. CDR3 nucleotides: TGCGCCAGCAGCCGGGACAGGGGGCCTAACTATGGCTACACCTTC.

V is TRBV4-1 and J is TRBJ2-7; D possibly corresponds to TRBD1 (6 bases). With 4 bases removed from V and 2 bases from J, the gap between germline ends came to 12 bases. CDR1 and CDR2 from the germline V gene are MGHRA and YSYEKL. The CDR3 runs 14 residues. The CDR3 DNA is TGCGCCAGCAGCCCTGGGACATTGCCCTACGAGCAGTACTTC. This encodes CASSPGTLPYEQYF.

This clone was observed a few times. The chain uses TRBV5-1 and TRBJ1-6, with 9 bases identical to TRBD1. In germline, CDR1 is SGHRS, CDR2 YFSETQ. The CDR3 spans 15 residues. The trim removed 4 bases at V and 7 bases at J, leaving 6 bases unmatched. In nucleotides, the CDR3 is TGCGCCAGCAGCAGGGGACAGGGTTCGAATTCACCCCTCCACTTT. This gives the protein CASSRGQGSNSPLHF.

The chain is built from TRBV5-1 and TRBJ2-3, with TRBD2 matching over 11 bases. This CDR3 has 15 residues. Trimming took 1 base from V and 3 from J; bases not matched to a gene: 1. From germline, CDR1 is SGHRS and CDR2 YFSETQ. The CDR3 nucleotides are TGCGCCAGCAGCTTGACTAGCGGGGGAACAGATACGCAGTATTTT. This encodes CASSLTSGGTDTQYF.

This clone was seen a few times. The rearrangement links TRBV18 to TRBJ1-6, with 8 bases matching TRBD1. This CDR3 comprises 18 residues. Germline-derived CDR1 and CDR2 are KGHSH and LQKENI. The J segment lost 8 bases and the V segment lost 6 bases, leaving 18 bases of the junction unmatched. The CDR3 sequence is CASSELGPDREEDSPLHF. The CDR3 nucleotides read TGTGCCAGCTCCGAACTCGGTCCGGACAGGGAGGAGGATTCACCCCTCCACTTT.

V gene TRBV11-3 combines with J gene TRBJ2-5, with a tentative D call TRBD2 (6 bases). The germline V gene encodes CDR1 SGHNT and CDR2 YENEEA. Trimming removed 1 base from V and 2 bases from J, with 14 bases in between. The CDR3 is made up of 16 amino acids. CDR3 loop: CASSLVSLRGQETQYF. The DNA of the CDR3 is TGTGCCAGCAGCTTAGTCTCCCTGCGGGGTCAAGAGACCCAGTACTTC.

The chain couples TRBV15 to TRBJ2-5; 8 bases line up with TRBD1. The ends lost 0 bases at V and 4 bases at J; junction bases unmatched: 7. Looked up from germline, CDR1 is LNHNV and CDR2 is YYDKDF (reference sequence). This CDR3 contains 16 residues. For the CDR3, the DNA is TGTGCCACCAGCAGAGATAACGCAGGGGGCCTAGAGACCCAGTACTTC. It is translated as CATSRDNAGGLETQYF.

The chain has TRBV28 and TRBJ1-5; D uncertain. With 7 bases removed from V and 0 bases from J, the gap between germline ends came to 13 bases. Germline values: CDR1 MDHEN, CDR2 SYDVKM. This CDR3 is 15 amino acids long. The CDR3 spells CASISPTGSNQPQHF. The CDR3 coding sequence is TGTGCCAGCATATCCCCAACCGGTAGCAATCAGCCCCAGCATTTT.

V is TRBV19 and J is TRBJ2-1; 7 nucleotides match TRBD1. Trimming removed 6 bases from V and 8 bases from J; junction bases left unmatched: 7. CDR3 length: 13 residues. The germline V gene encodes CDR1 LNHDA and CDR2 SQIVND (reference sequence). This CDR3 reads CASSSQGSYEQFF. In DNA, the CDR3 is TGTGCCAGTAGCTCACAGGGGAGTTATGAGCAGTTCTTC.

This clone was seen only once. The CDR3 sequence: CAWSSTGPEGTKNIQYF. The CDR3 nucleotides are TGTGCCTGGAGTTCGACAGGCCCTGAAGGAACCAAAAACATTCAGTACTTC. The chain joins TRBV30 to TRBJ2-4; weak D call: TRBD1 (6 bases). This CDR3 is built from 17 residues. Germline values: CDR1 GTSNPN, CDR2 SVGIG (reference sequence). Trimming removed 2 bases from V and 2 bases from J, with 19 bases in between.

This chain uses TRBV4-3 with TRBJ2-3; D is unresolved. CDR3 length: 13 amino acids. Germline CDR1 and CDR2: LGHNA and YSLEER. V was clipped by 1 base and J by 2 bases, with 4 bases between them. The CDR3 here is CASSQGPTDTQYF. Here the CDR3 DNA reads TGCGCCAGCAGCCAAGGGCCCACAGATACGCAGTATTTT.

The V call is TRBV19, the J call TRBJ1-2, with TRBD1 identical over 7 bases. Germline CDR1 LNHDA, CDR2 SQIVND (reference sequence). The CDR3 is made up of 16 amino acids. Germline trimming cut 5 bases from V and 5 bases from J; bases unmatched to any gene: 14. DNA for the CDR3: TGTGCCAGTAGTCCGGGAGGGACAGAAAATTTTTATGGCTACACCTTC. Residues: CASSPGGTENFYGYTF.

The chain combines TRBV5-4 with TRBJ2-1, with 9 bases matching TRBD2. Trimming cost V 3 bases and J 7 bases; bases outside gene matches: 14. The CDR3 has 17 amino acids. Germline V gives CDR1 SGHNT, CDR2 YYREEE (reference sequence). Written as DNA, the CDR3 is TGTGCCAGCAGCTGGGGCGACGGCGGGGGGGTTAGGAATGAGCAGTTCTTC. Translating it yields CASSWGDGGGVRNEQFF.

This clone has just one count. The CDR3 reads CASCQGAFLATNEKLFF. DNA of the CDR3: TGCGCCAGCTGCCAGGGGGCTTTCCTTGCAACTAATGAAAAACTGTTTTTT. The chain employs TRBV10-2 and TRBJ1-4, with TRBD1 matching 8 bases. The CDR3 totals 17 residues. Unmatched junction bases numbered 11, after V lost 8 bases and J lost 0 bases. Germline CDR1 and CDR2: WSHSY and SAAADI.

In its sample, this clone was seen once. The V call is TRBV19, the J call TRBJ1-1; no reliable D call. Trimming pared 7 bases from V and 2 bases from J, leaving 14 bases between. The germline CDR1 and CDR2 sequences are LNHDA and SQIVND (reference sequence). The CDR3 has 14 residues. CDR3 amino acids: CASILAGFNTEAFF. The CDR3 DNA is TGTGCCAGTATTCTTGCGGGGTTTAACACTGAAGCTTTCTTT.

The chain couples TRBV9 to TRBJ2-3; no reliable D call. V shed 0 bases and J shed 0 bases, with 8 bases lying between them. This CDR3 has 15 residues. Germline assignment: CDR1 SGDLS and CDR2 YYNGEE. The CDR3 DNA is TGTGCCAGCAGCGTAGCATCCAGTAGCACAGATACGCAGTATTTT. It specifies CASSVASSSTDTQYF.

The rearrangement joins TRBV11-3 to TRBJ2-7; D unresolved. CDR3 size: 14 residues. Trimming removed 4 bases at V and 0 bases at J, with 10 bases between. Per germline, CDR1 SGHNT and CDR2 YENEEA. The CDR3 nucleotides read TGTGCCAGCAGCTCCCGCACGGGCTCCTACGAGCAGTACTTC. Protein sequence: CASSSRTGSYEQYF. Looking up the rest from reference TRBV11-3 and TRBJ2-7 gives the full variable domain: EAGVVQSPRYKIIEKKQPVAFWCNPISGHNTLYWYLQNLGQGPELLIRYENEEAVDDSQLPKDRFSAERLKGVDSTLKIQPAELGDSAVYLCASSSRTGSYEQYFGPGTRLTVT.

This clone was seen once. The chain couples TRBV19 to TRBJ1-2; 7 bases map to TRBD1. V gave up 2 bases and J gave up 2 bases; unmatched junction bases: 2. Germline lookup yields CDR1 LNHDA and CDR2 SQIVND (reference sequence). There are 14 residues in the CDR3. In nucleotides, the CDR3 is TGTGCCAGTAGTATACAGGGACAGAACTATGGCTACACCTTC. Amino acid sequence: CASSIQGQNYGYTF.

The genes are TRBV11-2 and TRBJ2-1; a weak D match, TRBD2 (5 bases). The V gene lost 0 bases and the J gene lost 6 bases, with 9 bases spanning the gap. CDR1 SGHAT and CDR2 FQNNGV come from the germline V gene. The CDR3 runs to 14 residues. In nucleotides, the CDR3 is TGTGCCAGCAGCTTAGATCGCCTAGCCAATGAGCAGTTCTTC. Residues: CASSLDRLANEQFF.

The V call is TRBV27, the J call TRBJ2-5; TRBD2 matches at 9 bases. The CDR3 runs to 14 residues. Germline lookup yields CDR1 MNHEY and CDR2 SMNVEV (reference sequence). The junction had 9 bases not matched to a gene; V was cut back by 8 bases and J by 5 bases. CDR3 amino acids: CASRGLARGETQYF. The CDR3 coding sequence is TGTGCCAGCCGCGGACTAGCGAGGGGCGAGACCCAGTACTTC.